The 5 T cell receptor beta chains presented below share a single source sample, sequenced in a study of T-cell memory formation after mild COVID-19. Each CDR3 protein gets one entry after TCRdb re-called the 5' RACE reads with MiXCR. The sample lists 250,000 to 300,000 distinct CDR3 sequences; 16% were seen once. Sequenced: PBMCs or a T cell subset sorted from them (not recorded which). These receptors were obtained from a man between 18 and 29 years old who had mild COVID-19 (a few samples of this study predate the infection). Cell type and time point are not known.

This clonotype was counted between two and nine times. The J gene is TRBJ1-1, the V gene TRBV28, with 8 positions matching TRBD1. The ends lost 4 bases at V and 8 bases at J; junction bases unmatched: 0. The CDR3 covers 11 residues. Germline V gene data show CDR1 as MDHEN and CDR2 as SYDVKM. In DNA form, the CDR3 reads TGTGCCAGCAGTTGGGACAGGGAAGCTTTCTTT. This gives the protein CASSWDREAFF.

This clonotype came up a few times. This chain uses TRBV12-3 or TRBV12-4 with TRBJ2-7; 7 bases fit TRBD2. After removal of 9 bases from V and 6 bases from J, the junction contained 8 bases not matched to a gene. This CDR3 comprises 12 residues. The CDR3 region is CASSVGGSEQYF. Here the CDR3 DNA reads TGTGCCAGTAGCGTGGGGGGGAGCGAGCAGTACTTC.

This clonotype has just a few counts. This sequence joins TRBV28 and TRBJ2-7, with TRBD2 matching over 9 bases. Per germline, CDR1 MDHEN and CDR2 SYDVKM. The CDR3 has 14 amino acids. V shed 2 bases, J shed 6 bases, and the junction held 5 bases outside the gene matches. The CDR3 coding sequence is TGTGCCAGCAGTTTAACGGGACTAGCAGGCGAGCAGTACGTC. It is translated as CASSLTGLAGEQYV.

This clonotype showed up just a few times. The J gene is TRBJ1-5, the V gene TRBV7-2, with unresolved D. This CDR3 region has 16 residues. Germline V CDR1 and CDR2: SGHTA, FQGNSA. Trimming cost V 1 base and J 7 bases, with 17 bases left between them. DNA of the CDR3: TGTGCCAGCAGCTTAGGCGGGCCCCAGTTGCGGCAGCCCCAGCATTTT. This translates into CASSLGGPQLRQPQHF.

V usage is TRBV7-9 and J usage is TRBJ2-1, with D maybe TRBD1 (5 bases). V lost 8 bases to trimming and J lost 9 bases, with 11 bases between them. The CDR3 is 11 amino acids. CDR1 and CDR2 from the germline V gene are SEHNR and FQNEAQ (reference sequence). The CDR3 DNA reads as TGTGCCAGCTCCAGGGCGTTTGAGCAGTTCTTC. Translated, it gives CASSRAFEQFF. Together with reference TRBV7-9 and TRBJ2-1, the CDR3 gives the full variable domain: DTGVSQNPRHKITKRGQNVTFRCDPISEHNRLYWYRQTLGQGPEFLTYFQNEAQLEKSRLLSDRFSAERPKGSFSTLEIQRTEQGDSAMYLCASSRAFEQFFGPGTRLTVL.